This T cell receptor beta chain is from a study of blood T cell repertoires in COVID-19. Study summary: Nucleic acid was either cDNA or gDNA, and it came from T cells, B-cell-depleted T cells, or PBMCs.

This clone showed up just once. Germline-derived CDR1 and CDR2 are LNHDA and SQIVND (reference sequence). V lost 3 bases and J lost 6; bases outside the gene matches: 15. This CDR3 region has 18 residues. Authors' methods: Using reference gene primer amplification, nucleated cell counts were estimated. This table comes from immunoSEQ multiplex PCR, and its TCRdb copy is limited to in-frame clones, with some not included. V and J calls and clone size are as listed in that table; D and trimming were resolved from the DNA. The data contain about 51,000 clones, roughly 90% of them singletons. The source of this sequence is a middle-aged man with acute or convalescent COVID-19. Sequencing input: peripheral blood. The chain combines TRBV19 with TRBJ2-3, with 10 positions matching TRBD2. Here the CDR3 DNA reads TGTGCCAGTAGTATTCGTCACCGAGCGGGGGGGGAATCCGATACGCAGTATTTT. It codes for CASSIRHRAGGESDTQYF. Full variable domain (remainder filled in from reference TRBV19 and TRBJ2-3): DGGITQSPKYLFRKEGQNVTLSCEQNLNHDAMYWYRQDPGQGLRLIYYSQIVNDFQKGDIAEGYSVSREKKESFPLTVTSAQKNPTAFYLCASSIRHRAGGESDTQYFGPGTRLTVL.